Sequencing of this T cell receptor (beta chain) was carried out in a study of post-analysis software for immune sequencing data. Whole-study findings and limits: TRBV segments more frequent in patients than in controls numbered five and included TRBV5-6, TRBV5-1 and TRBV20-1.

Details on this clonotype: Its target is unknown.

The library was made from cDNA and included unique molecular identifiers. TCRdb re-derived calls from the PCR reads in MiXCR, one entry per CDR3 protein. Among around 400,000 distinct CDR3 sequences, approximately 38% were seen once, and the ten largest hold roughly 12%. Germline CDR1 reads SEHNR; CDR2 reads FQNEAQ (reference sequence). The CDR3 length is 14 residues. The ends were cut back, 6 bases at V and 3 bases at J, with 14 bases in the middle. Sample: blood. The chain uses TRBV7-9 and TRBJ1-1; perhaps TRBD1 as D (5 bases). The sequence was collected from a girl under 18 with multiple sclerosis. The CDR3 region is CASRKTVEDTEAFF. DNA of the CDR3: TGTGCCAGCAGAAAGACAGTAGAGGACACTGAAGCTTTCTTT. Using reference TRBV7-9 and TRBJ1-1 for the parts outside the CDR3, the full variable domain is DTGVSQNPRHKITKRGQNVTFRCDPISEHNRLYWYRQTLGQGPEFLTYFQNEAQLEKSRLLSDRFSAERPKGSFSTLEIQRTEQGDSAMYLCASRKTVEDTEAFFGQGTRLTVV.